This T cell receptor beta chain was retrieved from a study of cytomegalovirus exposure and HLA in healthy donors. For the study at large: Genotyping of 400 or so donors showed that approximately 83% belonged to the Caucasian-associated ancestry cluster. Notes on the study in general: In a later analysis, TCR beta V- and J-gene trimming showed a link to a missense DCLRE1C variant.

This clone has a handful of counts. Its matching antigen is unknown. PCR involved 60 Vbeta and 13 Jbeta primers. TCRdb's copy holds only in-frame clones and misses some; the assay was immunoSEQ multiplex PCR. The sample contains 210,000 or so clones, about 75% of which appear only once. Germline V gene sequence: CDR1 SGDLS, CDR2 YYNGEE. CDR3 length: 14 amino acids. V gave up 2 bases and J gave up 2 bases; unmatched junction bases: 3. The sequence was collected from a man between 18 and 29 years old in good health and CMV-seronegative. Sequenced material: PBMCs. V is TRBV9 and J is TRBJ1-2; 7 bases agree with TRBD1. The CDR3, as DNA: TGTGCCAGCAGCGTGACGGGACAGAACTATGGCTACACCTTC. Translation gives CASSVTGQNYGYTF.